This T cell receptor beta chain was obtained from a study of regulatory T cells in long-lasting Graves disease. The time point is: newly diagnosed GD, antithyroid drugs for less than 3 months. Preparation of the TCR library used RNA extracted from PBMCs. Researchers made TCR beta libraries by using iRepertoire HTBI primers and running Arm-PCR on CDR3 regions. TCRdb used MiXCR to reprocess the multiplex PCR reads, holding one entry per CDR3 protein. The sample includes around 500,000 distinct CDR3 sequences, about 13% seen only once; the top ten take about 9.1%. This clonotype was counted at least ten times. Its antigen remains unknown. Germline CDR1 is KGHDR and CDR2 is SFDVKD. The V gene end was trimmed by 4 bases and the J gene end by 9 bases; junction bases not matched to a gene: 10. This CDR3 has 14 residues. Points from the study as a whole: A limited number of samples was an acknowledged limitation. Persistent Graves' patients showed less TCR diversity than newly diagnosed patients showed.

The data also belong to a second study, concerning T cells in Graves' hyperthyroidism and ophthalmopathy. As that report states: Median prediction lead before ophthalmopathy onset was around 7 months with the model.

The rearrangement joins TRBV24-1 to TRBJ2-5, with 7 bases that match TRBD1. This clonotype was obtained from a man between 25 and 39 years old with Graves disease. The source was peripheral blood mononuclear cells (PBMCs), collected at new diagnosis, from a patient treated with antithyroid drugs. Here the CDR3 reads CATSDLGQAGAQYF. The CDR3 bases are TGTGCCACCAGTGACCTTGGACAGGCCGGGGCCCAGTACTTC.